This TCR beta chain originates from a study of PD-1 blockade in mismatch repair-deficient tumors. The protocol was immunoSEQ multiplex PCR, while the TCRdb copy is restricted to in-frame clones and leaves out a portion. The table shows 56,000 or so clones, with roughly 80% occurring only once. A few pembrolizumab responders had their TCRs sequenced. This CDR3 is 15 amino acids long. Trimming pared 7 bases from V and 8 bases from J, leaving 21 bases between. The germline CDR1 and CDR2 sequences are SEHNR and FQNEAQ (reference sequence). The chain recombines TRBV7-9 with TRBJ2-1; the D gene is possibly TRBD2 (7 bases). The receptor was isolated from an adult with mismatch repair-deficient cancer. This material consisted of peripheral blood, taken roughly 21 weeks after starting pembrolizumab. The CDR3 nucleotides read TGTGCCAGCACCCTAGGGGGGGGGCCGGACGATGAGCAGTTCTTC. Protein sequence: CASTLGGGPDDEQFF.